This is a list of T cell receptor beta chains from one sample in a study of identical twins. TCRdb independently ran MiXCR on the 5' RACE reads; one entry per CDR3 protein. Among about 900,000 distinct CDR3 sequences, 12% were seen once, and the ten largest hold around 1.5%. Separately, the same data were catalogued under a study of yellow fever vaccine responses in identical twins.

The sample taken for sequencing was PBMCs. These receptors originate from a woman between 18 and 30 years old in good health. Each CDR3 is given with its conserved first and last residue. The D gene is left open where the match is weak. Clone sizes are given selectively: once, few, many, or a class where the clone is expanded.

>.|TRBJ2-7|TRBV6-5|14|.
TGTGCCAGCAGTTACATTCGGGGGAGCGGAGAGCAGTACTTC
CASSYIRGSGEQYF
>.|TRBJ2-1|TRBV18|16|many
TGTGCCAGCTCAGAGCCAGTGTCCAGCTCCTACAATGAGCAGTTCTTC
CASSEPVSSSYNEQFF
>.|TRBJ2-6|TRBV10-1|15|.
TGCGCCAGCAGTGAGGCCGGGGTTGGGGCCAACGTCCTGACTTTC
CASSEAGVGANVLTF
>TRBD2|TRBJ2-1|TRBV10-3|16|.
TGTGCCATCAGCGACCCGGGACTAGCGGCCGGGGATGAGCAGTTCTTC
CAISDPGLAAGDEQFF
>TRBD1|TRBJ1-2|TRBV27|13|.
TGTGCCAGCACTGGACAGGGTGCCTATGGCTACACCTTC
CASTGQGAYGYTF
>.|TRBJ1-1|TRBV12-3/TRBV12-4|13|many
TGTGCCAGCACCCCAGGCAGGGCGATCGCAGCTTTCTTT
CASTPGRAIAAFF
>.|TRBJ2-7|TRBV15|12|few
TGTGCCACCAGCAGAGGGGACTACGAGCAGTACTTC
CATSRGDYEQYF
>.|TRBJ1-2|TRBV3-1|14|few
TGTGCCAGCAGCCAAAGCGAGATAAACTATGGCTACACCTTC
CASSQSEINYGYTF
>TRBD1|TRBJ2-2|TRBV20-1|15|many
TGCAGTGCTAATAGACAGGGGCACACCACCGGGGAGCTGTTTTTT
CSANRQGHTTGELFF
>.|TRBJ2-2|TRBV29-1|13|.
TGCAGCGTGGACTCAGGGTTCGGCGGGGAGCTGTTTTTT
CSVDSGFGGELFF
>TRBD1|TRBJ1-1|TRBV10-2|14|few
TGCGCCAGCGTTCAGGGGGCAGAGAACACTGAAGCTTTCTTT
CASVQGAENTEAFF
>.|TRBJ2-1|TRBV6-5|12|.
TGTGCCAGCAGGACCGGGGTCAATGAGCAGTTCTTC
CASRTGVNEQFF
>TRBD2|TRBJ2-2|TRBV28|16|many
TGTGCCAGCAGTTTATACGGGCTAGCGGGATCTGGGGAGCTGTTTTTT
CASSLYGLAGSGELFF
>.|TRBJ2-5|TRBV15|13|few
TGTGCCACCAGCAGAGCGGTTCAAGAGACCCAGTACTTC
CATSRAVQETQYF
>TRBD1|TRBJ2-7|TRBV19|14|many
TGTGCCAGTAGTACCGGGACAGGGTCCCACGAGCAGTACTTC
CASSTGTGSHEQYF
>.|TRBJ1-2|TRBV24-1|14|few
TGTGCCACCAGCCAACACGCCAGGTCGGGCGGCTACACCTTC
CATSQHARSGGYTF
>.|TRBJ2-7|TRBV20-1|16|few
TGCAGTGCTCGACCCTTCGGGGACGGGGTCTCCTACGAGCAGTACTTC
CSARPFGDGVSYEQYF
>.|TRBJ2-1|TRBV24-1|13|.
TGTGCCACCAGTGATTGGGGCCTAAAGGAGCTGTTCTTC
CATSDWGLKELFF
>TRBD2|TRBJ2-2|TRBV6-2/TRBV6-3|17|few
TGTGCCAGCAGTTACTCCGGACTAGCTAAGAACACCGGGGAGCTGTTTTTT
CASSYSGLAKNTGELFF
>.|TRBJ1-2|TRBV6-1|14|.
TGTGCCAGCAGTACGGACAGAGGGGGATATGGCTACACCTTC
CASSTDRGGYGYTF
>.|TRBJ2-3|TRBV27|13|many
TGTGCCAGCAGTTACATAGCCACAGATACGCAGTATTTT
CASSYIATDTQYF
>TRBD2|TRBJ2-1|TRBV29-1|12|.
TGCAGCGTCCATAGCGGGAGGGATGAGCAGTTCTTC
CSVHSGRDEQFF
>.|TRBJ1-1|TRBV2|15|few
TGTGCCAGCAGTGAAGACCTTCGCCTGAACACTGAAGCTTTCTTT
CASSEDLRLNTEAFF
>TRBD1|TRBJ2-1|TRBV5-1|14|few
TGCGCCAGCAGCTCGGGACAGGGATACTATGAGCAGTTCTTC
CASSSGQGYYEQFF
>.|TRBJ2-7|TRBV4-1|13|few
TGCGCCAGCAGCCAAGACGTCGCGAGCGAGCAGTACTTC
CASSQDVASEQYF
>TRBD2|TRBJ2-5|TRBV20-1|15|.
TGCAGTACAATCGTGGGACTAGGTGGGCGAGAGACCCAGTACTTC
CSTIVGLGGRETQYF
>TRBD2|TRBJ2-1|TRBV4-2|18|.
TGTGCCAGCAGCCAAGATTCTCCGGCGGGGGGGCCGCGAAATGAGCAGTTCTTC
CASSQDSPAGGPRNEQFF
>.|TRBJ2-5|TRBV20-1|15|few
TGCAGTGCTAGTTCAGTTCTACCATACCAAGAGACCCAGTACTTC
CSASSVLPYQETQYF
>.|TRBJ2-5|TRBV9|16|few
TGTGCCAGCAGCGTAAGTGTCGGGGTGTACCAAGAGACCCAGTACTTC
CASSVSVGVYQETQYF
>TRBD1|TRBJ2-7|TRBV6-5|15|.
TGTGCCAGCAGTTCACCGGGACAGGGGGCCCACGAGCAGTACTTC
CASSSPGQGAHEQYF
>.|TRBJ1-1|TRBV15|14|few
TGTGCCACCAGCAGAGTGGGGGAGGCCCTCACAGCTTTCTTT
CATSRVGEALTAFF
>.|TRBJ2-7|TRBV27|16|.
TGTGCCAGCAGTTTAGGACCCCTCGGGGAATTGGACGAGCAGTACTTC
CASSLGPLGELDEQYF
>.|TRBJ2-1|TRBV9|14|.
TGTGCCAGCAGCGTAGTCCCCATGGATGGTGAGCAGTTCTTC
CASSVVPMDGEQFF
>.|TRBJ2-1|TRBV12-3/TRBV12-4|14|few
TGTGCCAGCAGTTCAGCTGGGCGTTACAATGAGCAGTTCTTC
CASSSAGRYNEQFF
>.|TRBJ2-5|TRBV7-9|14|few
TGTGCCAGCAGCCCGAGTCGCACCGAAGAGACCCAGTACTTC
CASSPSRTEETQYF
>.|TRBJ1-1|TRBV12-5|13|few
TGTGCTAGTGGTCACAGTTTGAACACTGAAGCTTTCTTT
CASGHSLNTEAFF
>TRBD1|TRBJ2-5|TRBV2|15|.
TGTGCCAGCACCCTGACAGGGAGTTCGGGAGAGACCCAGTACTTC
CASTLTGSSGETQYF
>.|TRBJ1-5|TRBV10-1|12|many
TGCGCCAGCAGTGAGGTCAATCAGCCCCAGCATTTT
CASSEVNQPQHF
>.|TRBJ2-2|TRBV7-8|16|.
TGTGCCAGCAGCTTAGAGGCAGTTACCGTCACCGGGGAGCTGTTTTTT
CASSLEAVTVTGELFF
>.|TRBJ1-2|TRBV7-3|14|.
TGTGCCAGCAGCTTAAATGGCCCAGGGTCCGGCTACACCTTC
CASSLNGPGSGYTF
>.|TRBJ2-7|TRBV20-1|12|few
TGCAGTGCTAGCGAGACAGGCTACGAGCAGTACTTC
CSASETGYEQYF
>TRBD1|TRBJ2-1|TRBV12-3/TRBV12-4|14|few
TGTGCCAGCAGTCCAGACAGGGTAGGGCATGAGCAGTTCTTC
CASSPDRVGHEQFF
>.|TRBJ2-5|TRBV5-6|15|.
TGTGCCAGCAGCTTGGTAACGGCCTACCAAGAGACCCAGTACTTC
CASSLVTAYQETQYF
>TRBD1|TRBJ1-1|TRBV28|14|few
TGTGCCACCCTACGGGACAGAGACAACACTGAAGCTTTCTTT
CATLRDRDNTEAFF
>.|TRBJ2-3|TRBV12-3/TRBV12-4|17|.
TGTGCCAGCAGTTTCTCCGCTGGTCCCTGGGGCACAGATACGCAGTATTTT
CASSFSAGPWGTDTQYF
>.|TRBJ1-1|TRBV20-1|14|.
TGCAGTGCTAGGACGGACAGAGGAAACACTGAAGCTTTCTTT
CSARTDRGNTEAFF
>.|TRBJ2-6|TRBV20-1|17|.
TGCAGTGCGACAGACAGGCCTAGGAACTCTGGGGCCAACGTCCTGACTTTC
CSATDRPRNSGANVLTF
>TRBD1|TRBJ2-5|TRBV6-1|14|few
TGTGCCAGCACCACACGGACAGGGCGAGAGACCCAGTACTTC
CASTTRTGRETQYF
>TRBD1|TRBJ2-2|TRBV15|14|.
TGTGCCACCAGCACTGACAGGGGCACCGGGGAGCTGTTTTTT
CATSTDRGTGELFF
>TRBD1|TRBJ2-1|TRBV12-3/TRBV12-4|16|few
TGTGCCAGCAGTTTAGAGGGACAGGGGACTCCGTATGAGCAGTTCTTC
CASSLEGQGTPYEQFF
>.|TRBJ2-3|TRBV23-1|15|.
TGCGCCAGCGGGATCCGGGCCTCGGGCACAGATACGCAGTATTTT
CASGIRASGTDTQYF
>TRBD1|TRBJ2-5|TRBV11-2|17|few
TGTGCCAGCAGCTTAATTTTTGGACAGGGGGCTTGGGAGACCCAGTACTTC
CASSLIFGQGAWETQYF
>.|TRBJ1-1|TRBV12-3/TRBV12-4|15|few
TGTGCCAGCAGTCCCAGAGCGGCAGCGGACACTGAAGCTTTCTTT
CASSPRAAADTEAFF
>.|TRBJ2-4|TRBV29-1|16|.
TGCAGCGTGCAGGGTCGGCAGGGTGAGGTCAAAAACATTCAGTACTTC
CSVQGRQGEVKNIQYF